What follows are 30 T cell receptor beta chains derived from one specimen sequenced in a study of T cell responses to AZD1222 COVID-19 vaccine listed by TCRdb under 2021. The sample's time point label, in plain terms: baseline before first vaccination. Receptor amplification or capture employed the immunoSEQ multiplex PCR assay. This immuneACCESS table, as held by TCRdb, lists in-frame sequences with V and J called but not all clones. Of the missing ones, under half trace to an unresolved V gene in checked studies; the others have no known cause. This sample gives some 150,000 clones in total; roughly nine tenths of them show up just once. The top ten clones comprise less than 3.5% of the sample. Here the sequenced sample was peripheral blood, taken on day 0 of AZD1222 vaccination. The receptor set was obtained from an adult in good health.

The rearrangement links TRBV6-5 to TRBJ1-3, with 7 bases fitting TRBD1. CDR3 length: 15 residues. After removal of 6 bases from V and 3 bases from J, the junction contained 8 bases not matched to a gene. Germline loops: CDR1 MNHEY, CDR2 SVGAGI. CDR3 in DNA: TGTGCCAGCAGGCCCACAGGGGTTGGTGGAAACACCATATATTTT. Translating gives CASRPTGVGGNTIYF.

In this sample, this clone turned up once. The chain uses TRBV9 and TRBJ2-3; D unresolved. Germline values: CDR1 SGDLS, CDR2 YYNGEE. With 7 bases removed from V and 2 bases from J, the gap between germline ends came to 8 bases. The length of the CDR3 is 12 residues. CDR3 nucleotide sequence: TGTGCCAGCTCTCGTTTCACAGATACGCAGTATTTT. Encoded protein: CASSRFTDTQYF. Full variable domain (rest looked up from reference TRBV9 and TRBJ2-3): DSGVTQTPKHLITATGQRVTLRCSPRSGDLSVYWYQQSLDQGLQFLIQYYNGEERAKGNILERFSAQQFPDLHSELNLSSLELGDSALYFCASSRFTDTQYFGPGTRLTVL.

The chain couples TRBV19 to TRBJ1-2; D gene uncertain. The V and J ends lost 5 bases and 8 bases respectively, with 15 bases between them. The CDR3 is 13 amino acids. Germline V gene data show CDR1 as LNHDA and CDR2 as SQIVND (reference sequence). The CDR3 DNA follows: TGTGCCAGTAGTGTGGGTTTGGGGTTCGGCTACACCTTC. Translated, it gives CASSVGLGFGYTF.

This sequence joins TRBV6-5 and TRBJ1-1; a weak D match, TRBD1 (6 bases). V shed 6 bases and J shed 5 bases, with 10 bases lying between them. Germline CDR1 reads MNHEY; CDR2 reads SVGAGI. The CDR3 totals 12 residues. CDR3 protein: CASSVTGTEAFF. As DNA, the CDR3 is TGTGCCAGCAGCGTAACAGGGACTGAAGCTTTCTTT.

This clone occurred many times. The V gene is TRBV2, the J gene TRBJ2-7; D gene ambiguous. This CDR3 spans 15 amino acids. Trimming removed 8 bases at V and 2 bases at J, with 19 bases between. The germline gives CDR1 SNHLY, CDR2 FYNNEI. CDR3 residues: CASEAYASQAYEQYF. The CDR3 coding sequence is TGTGCCAGCGAGGCGTATGCCAGCCAAGCCTACGAGCAGTACTTC.

This rearrangement joins TRBV9 to TRBJ2-3; D may be TRBD1 or TRBD2 (6 bases each). This CDR3 is built from 14 residues. Per germline, CDR1 SGDLS and CDR2 YYNGEE. The V gene lost 1 base and the J gene lost 4 bases, with 10 bases spanning the gap. The chain's CDR3 is CASSVTGRPDTQYF. The CDR3 DNA follows: TGTGCCAGCAGCGTAACAGGGAGGCCAGATACGCAGTATTTT.

CDR3 coding DNA: TGCAGCGTTGAGAGCCTAGAGAACACTGAAGCTTTCTTT. Protein product: CSVESLENTEAFF. The chain recombines TRBV29-1 with TRBJ1-1; D gene unclear. Germline CDR1 reads SQVTM; CDR2 reads ANQGSEA. V shed 3 bases and J shed 1 base, with 9 bases lying between them. The CDR3 extends over 13 amino acids.

This clone was picked up one time. V gene TRBV5-4 combines with J gene TRBJ2-4, with D possibly being TRBD1 (5 bases). Trimming shortened V by 0 bases and J by 11 bases, and 15 bases separated the two germline ends. This CDR3 is built from 14 residues. The germline gives CDR1 SGHNT, CDR2 YYREEE (reference sequence). The CDR3 nucleotides are TGTGCCAGCAGCTTGGTAGGGGCAAAAGAGTTTCAGTACTTC. Residues: CASSLVGAKEFQYF.

In its sample, this clone is medium-sized. The chain is built from TRBV13 and TRBJ2-7; 8 bases agree with TRBD1. Germline CDR1 PRHDT, CDR2 FYEKMQ (reference sequence). This CDR3 contains 15 residues. V trimming: 1 base; J trimming: 2 bases; junction bases outside the gene matches: 4. CDR3 nucleotides: TGTGCCAGCAGCTTAGCGACAGGGGTTCCCTACGAGCAGTACTTC. It encodes CASSLATGVPYEQYF.

The chain is built from TRBV19 and TRBJ1-2; 8 bases are a match to TRBD1. CDR3 length: 14 residues. With V trimmed by 0 bases and J by 7 bases, 4 bases remained unmatched. Germline loops: CDR1 LNHDA, CDR2 SQIVND (reference sequence). CDR3 amino acids: CASSIDRGHGGYTF. The DNA for the CDR3 is TGTGCCAGTAGTATAGACAGGGGGCATGGTGGCTACACCTTC.

This rearrangement joins TRBV28 to TRBJ1-3; no definite D call. The V gene's germline CDR1 is MDHEN and CDR2 SYDVKM. This CDR3 comprises 12 residues. V shed 6 bases and J shed 2 bases, with 5 bases lying between them. The CDR3 sequence is CASRTAGNTIYF. CDR3 DNA: TGTGCCAGCAGAACAGCTGGAAACACCATATATTTT.

The chain joins TRBV6-1 to TRBJ1-2, with D perhaps TRBD1 (6 bases). The germline V gene encodes CDR1 MNHNS and CDR2 SASEGT. CDR3 length: 15 residues. V was trimmed by 3 bases and J by 8 bases, leaving 19 bases between them. Written as DNA, the CDR3 is TGTGCCAGCAGTGAGGGGGCCCTGGGGCAGGGCGGCTACACCTTC. It yields the protein CASSEGALGQGGYTF.

The rearrangement joins TRBV5-8 to TRBJ2-7; TRBD1 agrees at 7 bases. Trimming removed 0 bases from V and 2 bases from J; junction bases left unmatched: 11. CDR3 length equals 17 residues. Germline CDR1 SGHTS, CDR2 YDEGEE. CDR3 coding DNA: TGTGCCAGCAGCTTGGCTTTCTTACAGGGGTTCGCCTACGAGCAGTACTTC. This gives the protein CASSLAFLQGFAYEQYF.

The V and J genes are TRBV20-1 and TRBJ2-5; 7 nucleotides align to TRBD2. The CDR3 covers 13 residues. V shed 3 bases, J shed 3 bases, and the junction held 4 bases outside the gene matches. Germline V gene data show CDR1 as DFQATT and CDR2 as SNEGSKA (reference sequence). This CDR3 is CSASVAGEETQYF. DNA for the CDR3: TGCAGTGCTAGTGTGGCGGGGGAAGAGACCCAGTACTTC.

This CDR3 is CASSEAWNSPLHF. As DNA, the CDR3 is TGTGCCAGCAGTGAAGCGTGGAATTCACCCCTCCACTTT. The chain links TRBV6-1 to TRBJ1-6; D is ambiguous. V lost 0 bases and J lost 7, with 4 bases in between. CDR1 and CDR2 (germline): MNHNS, SASEGT. The CDR3 totals 13 residues.

The chain couples TRBV20-1 to TRBJ2-7; 11 nucleotides match TRBD1. Germline CDR1 is DFQATT and CDR2 is SNEGSKA (reference sequence). This CDR3 has 11 residues. The junction had 3 bases not matched to a gene; V was cut back by 8 bases and J by 6 bases. CDR3 sequence reads: CSTGTGGEQYF. CDR3 nucleotide sequence: TGCAGTACCGGGACAGGGGGCGAGCAGTACTTC.

J is TRBJ2-2 and V is TRBV29-1, with unresolved D. Trimming took off 4 bases at V and 3 bases at J, with 3 bases between the two ends. Germline V lookup: CDR1 SQVTM, CDR2 ANQGSEA. The CDR3 is 11 residues long. CDR3 sequence reads: CSVVYTGELFF. Here the CDR3 DNA reads TGCAGCGTTGTGTACACCGGGGAGCTGTTTTTT.

This rearrangement joins TRBV6-5 to TRBJ1-1; TRBD1 matches 7 bases. Germline trimming cut 6 bases from V and 10 bases from J; bases unmatched to any gene: 14. The CDR3 totals 14 residues. Looked up from germline, CDR1 is MNHEY and CDR2 is SVGAGI. CDR3 loop: CASSLSRQGLGAFF. Here the CDR3 DNA reads TGTGCCAGCAGCTTGAGCAGACAGGGCCTAGGAGCTTTCTTT.

This clone was recorded a few times. The CDR3 bases are TGTGCCAGCAGTTTAGGGGACGACCTTGAAGCTTTCTTT. This sequence encodes CASSLGDDLEAFF. The J gene is TRBJ1-1, the V gene TRBV12-3 or TRBV12-4; tentative D call: TRBD1 (5 bases). The CDR3 consists of 13 residues. V gave up 1 base and J gave up 7 bases, with 10 bases separating them.

This rearrangement joins TRBV2 to TRBJ1-5; the D is unclear. V gave up 8 bases and J gave up 0 bases, with 8 bases separating them. Looked up from germline, CDR1 is SNHLY and CDR2 is FYNNEI. This CDR3 has 13 residues. The CDR3 spells CASGRDSNQPQHF. As DNA, the CDR3 is TGTGCCAGCGGGAGGGATAGCAATCAGCCCCAGCATTTT.

V and J are TRBV14 and TRBJ2-7; D may correspond to TRBD1 or TRBD2 (5 bases each). The germline V and J ends were trimmed by 1 base and 2 bases, with 9 bases remaining between them. Germline-derived CDR1 and CDR2 are SGHDN and FVKESK. The CDR3 has 14 residues. CDR3 nucleotides: TGTGCCAGCAGCCAAGGGGACGGGCCCTACGAGCAGTACTTC. Translated: CASSQGDGPYEQYF.

This clone occurred once. This rearrangement joins TRBV10-3 to TRBJ2-1; 8 bases match TRBD2. Germline assignment: CDR1 ENHRY and CDR2 SYGVKD. This CDR3 has 15 amino acids. The J segment lost 5 bases and the V segment lost 4 bases, leaving 7 bases of the junction unmatched. The CDR3 coding sequence is TGTGCCATCAGTGCGTCGGGAGGGGACCACAATGAGCAGTTCTTC. Translation: CAISASGGDHNEQFF.

This chain connects TRBV11-2 to TRBJ2-7; weak D call: TRBD1 (6 bases). V shed 5 bases and J shed 4 bases, with 18 bases lying between them. Germline CDR1 reads SGHAT; CDR2 reads FQNNGV. CDR3 length: 15 amino acids. The CDR3 loop is CASSHPSQGLYEQYF. The CDR3 nucleotides read TGTGCCAGCAGCCACCCCAGTCAGGGGTTGTACGAGCAGTACTTC. The entire variable domain, with the rest obtained from reference TRBV11-2 and TRBJ2-7, is as follows: EAGVAQSPRYKIIEKRQSVAFWCNPISGHATLYWYQQILGQGPKLLIQFQNNGVVDDSQLPKDRFSAERLKGVDSTLKIQPAKLEDSAVYLCASSHPSQGLYEQYFGPGTRLTVT.

This chain joins TRBV5-1 and TRBJ1-1; TRBD1 matches 8 bases. This CDR3 contains 13 residues. The V gene end was trimmed by 5 bases and the J gene end by 1 base; junction bases not matched to a gene: 1. Germline CDR1 reads SGHRS; CDR2 reads YFSETQ. This CDR3 is CASRGQANTEAFF. CDR3 DNA: TGCGCCAGCAGGGGACAGGCGAACACTGAAGCTTTCTTT.

The chain uses TRBV18 and TRBJ1-3; D may be TRBD1 (5 bases). The CDR3 runs 17 residues. Germline CDR1 and CDR2: KGHSH and LQKENI. V lost 3 bases and J lost 2, with 17 bases in between. The CDR3 reads CASSPRGADFPGNTIYF. The CDR3 coding sequence is TGTGCCAGCTCACCCCGCGGGGCCGATTTCCCTGGAAACACCATATATTTT.

The rearrangement links TRBV5-5 to TRBJ2-2; a possible D gene is TRBD1 (5 bases). Per germline, CDR1 SGHKS and CDR2 YYEKEE (reference sequence). Trimming removed 4 bases from V and 1 base from J, with 17 bases in between. This CDR3 comprises 17 residues. In nucleotides, the CDR3 is TGTGCCAGCAGCCCCCTAGAGGCCAGGGTGAACACCGGGGAGCTGTTTTTT. Its translation is CASSPLEARVNTGELFF.

This sequence joins TRBV11-2 and TRBJ1-1; D perhaps matches TRBD1 (6 bases). The CDR3 consists of 13 residues. V lost 3 bases and J lost 8, with 13 bases in between. The germline V gene encodes CDR1 SGHAT and CDR2 FQNNGV. The CDR3: CASSFTGGAEAFF. CDR3 DNA sequence: TGTGCCAGCAGCTTTACGGGGGGCGCCGAAGCTTTCTTT.

The genes are TRBV28 and TRBJ2-7; 16 bases agree with TRBD2. Germline V gene sequence: CDR1 MDHEN, CDR2 SYDVKM. The CDR3 loop spans 18 amino acids. V shed 6 bases, J shed 2 bases, and the junction held 10 bases outside the gene matches. The CDR3 is CASSYPGLAGGQTYEQYF. The CDR3 DNA sequence: TGTGCCAGCAGCTACCCGGGACTAGCGGGGGGGCAAACCTACGAGCAGTACTTC.

This chain joins TRBV3-1 (or the pseudogene TRBV3-2) and TRBJ1-3; D is perhaps TRBD1 (5 bases). The CDR3 runs to 13 residues. The V gene lost 5 bases and the J gene lost 4 bases, with 9 bases spanning the gap. From germline, CDR1 is LGHDT and CDR2 YNNKEL (reference sequence). The CDR3 sequence: CASSGAAGNTIYF. CDR3 in DNA: TGTGCCAGCAGCGGGGCAGCCGGAAACACCATATATTTT.

This sequence joins TRBV10-3 and TRBJ1-6; weak D call: TRBD1 (5 bases). The CDR3 is 12 residues long. Trimming cost V 11 bases and J 5 bases, with 10 bases left between them. The V gene's germline CDR1 is ENHRY and CDR2 SYGVKD. This CDR3 is CASGTDNSPLHF. CDR3 sequence (DNA): TGTGCCTCTGGGACCGATAATTCACCCCTCCACTTT.